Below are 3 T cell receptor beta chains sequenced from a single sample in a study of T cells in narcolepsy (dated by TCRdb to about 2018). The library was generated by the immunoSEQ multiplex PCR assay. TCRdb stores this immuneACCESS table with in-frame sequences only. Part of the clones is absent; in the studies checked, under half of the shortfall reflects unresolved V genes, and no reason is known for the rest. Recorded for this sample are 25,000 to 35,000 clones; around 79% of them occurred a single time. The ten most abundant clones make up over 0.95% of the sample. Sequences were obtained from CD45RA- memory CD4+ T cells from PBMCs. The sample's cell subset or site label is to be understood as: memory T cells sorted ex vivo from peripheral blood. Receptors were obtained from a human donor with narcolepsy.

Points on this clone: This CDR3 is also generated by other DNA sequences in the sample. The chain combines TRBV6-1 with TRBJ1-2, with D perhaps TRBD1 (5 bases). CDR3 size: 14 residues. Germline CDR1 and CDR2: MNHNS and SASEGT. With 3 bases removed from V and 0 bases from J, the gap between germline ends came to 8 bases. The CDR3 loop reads CASSDRAANYGYTF. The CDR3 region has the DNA TGTGCCAGCAGTGACAGGGCAGCTAACTATGGCTACACCTTC.

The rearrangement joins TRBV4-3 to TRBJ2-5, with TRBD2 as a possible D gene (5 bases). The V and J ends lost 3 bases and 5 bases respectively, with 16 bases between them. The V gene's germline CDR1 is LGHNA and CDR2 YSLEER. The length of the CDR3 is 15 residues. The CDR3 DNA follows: TGCGCCAGCAGCCAGGGAGCCAGGCCCGGCGAGACCCAGTACTTC. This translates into CASSQGARPGETQYF.

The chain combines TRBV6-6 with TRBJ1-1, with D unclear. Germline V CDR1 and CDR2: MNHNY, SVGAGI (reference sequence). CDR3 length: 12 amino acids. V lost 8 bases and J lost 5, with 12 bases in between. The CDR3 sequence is CASLVRETEAFF. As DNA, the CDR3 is TGTGCCAGCTTGGTTAGGGAAACTGAAGCTTTCTTT.